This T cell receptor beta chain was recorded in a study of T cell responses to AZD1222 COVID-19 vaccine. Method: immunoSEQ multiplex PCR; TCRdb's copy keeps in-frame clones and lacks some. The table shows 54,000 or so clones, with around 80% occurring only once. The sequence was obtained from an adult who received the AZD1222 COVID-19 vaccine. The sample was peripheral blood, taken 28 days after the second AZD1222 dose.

As DNA, the CDR3 is TGTGCCATCAGTGAGTCGGGACTACCCACCTACGAGCAGTACTTC. The encoded protein is CAISESGLPTYEQYF. J is TRBJ2-7 and V is TRBV10-3, with TRBD2 matching over 7 bases. With V trimmed by 0 bases and J by 2 bases, 4 bases remained unmatched. CDR1 is ENHRY and CDR2 is SYGVKD in the germline V gene. The CDR3 consists of 15 residues.